The 32 T cell receptor beta chains listed next were all sequenced from one sample in a study of blood T cell repertoires in COVID-19. The method was immunoSEQ multiplex PCR; TCRdb's version includes in-frame clones alone and lacks a portion of them. The data show 250,000 to 350,000 clones, with around 86% seen just once and under 2% held by the top ten. Sequencing was done on a sample of peripheral blood. These receptors originate from a woman in her fifties or sixties with acute or convalescent COVID-19.

This clone was recorded a few times. The chain carries TRBV27 and TRBJ2-7; TRBD2 agrees at 12 bases. Trimming at V came to 5 bases and at J to 5 bases, leaving 10 bases not matched to a gene. From germline, CDR1 is MNHEY and CDR2 SMNVEV (reference sequence). The CDR3 runs 16 residues. The CDR3 loop is CASSLTSGSPLHEQYF. CDR3 sequence (DNA): TGTGCCAGCAGTCTGACTAGCGGGAGCCCCCTCCACGAGCAGTACTTC.

This clone was detected only a few times. The chain carries TRBV29-1 and TRBJ1-5; D call uncertain. The CDR3 covers 18 residues. Germline values: CDR1 SQVTM, CDR2 ANQGSEA. V lost 3 bases and J 5 bases, leaving 26 bases between the germline ends. The CDR3 here is CSVDLPREARMIYQPQHF. CDR3 nucleotides: TGCAGCGTTGACCTTCCCCGGGAGGCACGGATGATATATCAGCCCCAGCATTTT.

This chain links TRBV28 with TRBJ1-1; no reliable D call. Germline CDR1 is MDHEN and CDR2 is SYDVKM. V was shortened by 8 bases and J by 0 bases, with 13 bases between the two germline ends. The CDR3 sequence is 14 residues long. CDR3 sequence: CASEEGGMNTEAFF. DNA for the CDR3: TGTGCCAGCGAGGAGGGAGGGATGAACACTGAAGCTTTCTTT.

This clone was recorded a few times. The chain couples TRBV5-4 to TRBJ2-3; D unresolved. Germline assignment: CDR1 SGHNT and CDR2 YYREEE (reference sequence). V was clipped by 2 bases and J by 6 bases, with 7 bases between them. CDR3 length equals 12 residues. The chain's CDR3 is CASSFRSDTQYF. CDR3 nucleotide sequence: TGTGCCAGCAGCTTTCGGTCGGATACGCAGTATTTT.

The rearrangement links TRBV2 to TRBJ2-2; the match to TRBD1 covers 7 bases. This CDR3 spans 14 amino acids. Germline lookup yields CDR1 SNHLY and CDR2 FYNNEI. V gave up 4 bases and J gave up 1 base; unmatched junction bases: 0. The CDR3 region has the DNA TGTGCCAGCAGTGGGACAGGGAACACCGGGGAGCTGTTTTTT. Its translation is CASSGTGNTGELFF.

This chain joins TRBV5-4 and TRBJ1-1; 8 positions match TRBD1. Germline CDR1 and CDR2: SGHNT and YYREEE (reference sequence). Trimming removed 0 bases from V and 1 base from J; junction bases left unmatched: 2. The length of the CDR3 is 15 residues. This chain's CDR3 is CASSLADRGNTEAFF. The CDR3 coding sequence is TGTGCCAGCAGCTTGGCCGACAGGGGGAACACTGAAGCTTTCTTT.

V is TRBV14 and J is TRBJ1-2; 12 nucleotides agree with TRBD1. The CDR3 spans 15 residues. Germline values: CDR1 SGHDN, CDR2 FVKESK. V trimming: 5 bases; J trimming: 8 bases; junction bases outside the gene matches: 9. The CDR3: CASSKPGQGAWGYTF. Written as DNA, the CDR3 is TGTGCCAGCAGCAAACCGGGACAGGGGGCCTGGGGCTACACCTTC.

This chain joins TRBV28 and TRBJ2-7, with TRBD2 identical over 8 bases. Germline trimming cut 0 bases from V and 5 bases from J; bases unmatched to any gene: 6. The CDR3 spans 15 residues. CDR1 and CDR2 from the germline V gene are MDHEN and SYDVKM. Written as DNA, the CDR3 is TGTGCCAGCAGTTTATGGGAAGCGGGGGAGGACGAGCAGTACTTC. Amino acid sequence: CASSLWEAGEDEQYF.

The chain employs TRBV24-1 and TRBJ2-1, with TRBD2 matching 11 bases. The germline V gene has CDR1 KGHDR and CDR2 SFDVKD. Germline trimming cut 4 bases from V and 8 bases from J; bases unmatched to any gene: 9. The CDR3 consists of 16 residues. CDR3 amino acids: CATSDHSGRATDEQFF. The CDR3 DNA is TGTGCCACCAGTGACCATAGCGGGAGGGCCACAGATGAGCAGTTCTTC.

The rearrangement uses TRBV7-3 and TRBJ2-3, with TRBD2 matching 8 bases. The CDR3 is 15 amino acids. J gave up 5 bases and V 5 bases, and 9 bases lay outside the gene matches. Looked up from germline, CDR1 is SGHTA and CDR2 is FQGTGA. The CDR3 DNA is TGTGCCAGCAGCCCATGGGGCCTAGCGGGAGATACGCAGTATTTT. Residues: CASSPWGLAGDTQYF. Complete variable domain (other parts from reference TRBV7-3 and TRBJ2-3): GAGVSQTPSNKVTEKGKYVELRCDPISGHTALYWYRQSLGQGPEFLIYFQGTGAADDSGLPNDRFFAVRPEGSVSTLKIQRTERGDSAVYLCASSPWGLAGDTQYFGPGTRLTVL.

This clone was recorded once. V and J are TRBV5-1 and TRBJ1-2, with 9 bases that match TRBD1. Per the germline V gene, CDR1 is SGHRS and CDR2 is YFSETQ. J lost 2 bases, V lost 3 bases, and 5 bases had no gene match. This CDR3 is 15 amino acids long. The CDR3 spells CASSSATGGNYGYTF. CDR3 sequence (DNA): TGCGCCAGCAGCTCGGCGACAGGGGGGAACTATGGCTACACCTTC.

This chain joins TRBV27 and TRBJ2-7; weak D call: TRBD1 (6 bases). Germline lookup yields CDR1 MNHEY and CDR2 SMNVEV (reference sequence). The V and J ends lost 3 bases and 9 bases respectively, with 18 bases between them. The CDR3 extends over 14 amino acids. This chain's CDR3 is CASSFTGLTRGQYF. The CDR3 nucleotides are TGTGCCAGCAGTTTCACAGGTCTTACCAGGGGGCAGTACTTC.

The chain recombines TRBV9 with TRBJ2-7; 16 bases are shared with TRBD2. Germline-derived CDR1 and CDR2 are SGDLS and YYNGEE. J lost 5 bases, V lost 0 bases, and 14 bases had no gene match. CDR3 length: 20 residues. In nucleotides, the CDR3 is TGTGCCAGCAGCGTAGGCGTCAGCCCGGGACTAGCGGGAGGGCTTCACGAGCAGTACTTC. It specifies CASSVGVSPGLAGGLHEQYF.

The J gene is TRBJ2-7, the V gene TRBV6-5, with D possibly TRBD1 on 5 matching bases. Trimming shortened V by 6 bases and J by 3 bases, and 12 bases separated the two germline ends. Looked up from germline, CDR1 is MNHEY and CDR2 is SVGAGI. CDR3 length equals 13 residues. The CDR3 nucleotides read TGTGCCAGCAGGATGACCCAGGGCTACGAGCAGTACTTC. Translation gives CASRMTQGYEQYF.

The chain employs TRBV7-9 and TRBJ2-7; 8 bases are a match to TRBD1. Germline lookup yields CDR1 SEHNR and CDR2 FQNEAQ (reference sequence). CDR3 length: 15 residues. Trimming at V came to 5 bases and at J to 4 bases, leaving 10 bases not matched to a gene. The CDR3 DNA reads TGTGCCAGCAGCCGCGGACAGGGAACCCTTTACGAGCAGTACTTC. Translation: CASSRGQGTLYEQYF.

The rearrangement uses TRBV19 and TRBJ2-5; possibly TRBD2 for D (6 bases). Trimming cost V 3 bases and J 2 bases, with 16 bases left between them. The CDR3 runs 16 residues. Germline V gives CDR1 LNHDA, CDR2 SQIVND (reference sequence). CDR3 bases: TGTGCCAGTAGTATGGGTTCGGGGGAATATCAAGAGACCCAGTACTTC. It encodes CASSMGSGEYQETQYF.

This chain connects TRBV24-1 to TRBJ2-1; 9 nucleotides line up with TRBD2. Germline V gene data show CDR1 as KGHDR and CDR2 as SFDVKD. CDR3 size: 19 residues. V lost 1 base and J lost 0; bases outside the gene matches: 9. The CDR3 sequence is CATSDFWLAGKGSYNEQFF. CDR3 coding DNA: TGTGCCACCAGTGATTTTTGGCTAGCGGGAAAGGGCTCCTACAATGAGCAGTTCTTC.

This rearrangement joins TRBV5-1 to TRBJ2-7; D is possibly TRBD1 (6 bases). The CDR3 covers 12 residues. CDR1 is SGHRS, CDR2 YFSETQ, per germline. Trimming removed 2 bases from V and 6 bases from J, with 9 bases in between. CDR3 residues: CASSLQGSEQYF. In DNA, the CDR3 is TGCGCCAGCAGCTTACAGGGTAGCGAGCAGTACTTC.

The chain couples TRBV9 to TRBJ2-5, with TRBD2 as a possible D gene (5 bases). Trimming shortened V by 0 bases and J by 7 bases, and 16 bases separated the two germline ends. The CDR3 has 15 residues. Germline values: CDR1 SGDLS, CDR2 YYNGEE. This chain's CDR3 is CASSVGVTARGTQYF. DNA of the CDR3: TGTGCCAGCAGCGTAGGAGTCACGGCCCGGGGGACCCAGTACTTC.

This clone has a handful of counts. The chain employs TRBV7-2 and TRBJ1-1, with D perhaps matching TRBD1 (6 bases). V shed 5 bases and J shed 1 base, with 11 bases lying between them. There are 14 residues in the CDR3. Per the germline V gene, CDR1 is SGHTA and CDR2 is FQGNSA. CDR3 DNA: TGTGCCAGCAGCGTACAGGGTGGGAACACTGAAGCTTTCTTT. This sequence encodes CASSVQGGNTEAFF.

This clone was observed a handful of times. The chain recombines TRBV6-2 or TRBV6-3 with TRBJ1-6; 7 positions agree with TRBD1. This CDR3 has 15 amino acids. Germline-derived CDR1 and CDR2 are MNHEY and SVGEGT. V lost 2 bases, J lost 7 bases, and 5 bases stayed unmatched. CDR3 coding DNA: TGTGCCAGCAGTTACCGAGCAGGGGGAAATTCACCCCTCCACTTT. It yields the protein CASSYRAGGNSPLHF.

This clone was counted a single time. The rearrangement links TRBV7-2 to TRBJ2-5; 8 bases are a match to TRBD2. Germline values: CDR1 SGHTA, CDR2 FQGNSA. The CDR3 length is 15 residues. The V segment lost 5 bases and the J segment 7 bases; nucleotides outside the gene matches: 12. Here the CDR3 reads CASSVSTSAMGTQYF. The CDR3 DNA reads as TGTGCCAGCAGCGTGTCGACTAGCGCAATGGGGACCCAGTACTTC.

The genes are TRBV11-2 and TRBJ2-7; D remains unclear. Germline CDR1 SGHAT, CDR2 FQNNGV. The V end lost 1 base, the J end lost 2 bases, and 9 bases lay between the germline ends. This CDR3 region has 14 residues. The CDR3 here is CASSLGDLPYEQYF. DNA for the CDR3: TGTGCCAGCAGCTTAGGAGACTTACCCTACGAGCAGTACTTC.

In DNA, the CDR3 is TGTGCCTGGGGCCCTGCGGGTGATCAGCCCCAGCATTTT. Amino acid sequence: CAWGPAGDQPQHF. The chain employs TRBV30 and TRBJ1-5; D gene uncertain. Germline V gene data show CDR1 as GTSNPN and CDR2 as SVGIG (reference sequence). V lost 5 bases, J lost 5 bases, and 13 bases lay in between. There are 13 residues in the CDR3.

The rearrangement uses TRBV7-9 and TRBJ1-3; D is unclear. CDR1 and CDR2 from the germline V gene are SEHNR and FQNEAQ (reference sequence). This CDR3 comprises 15 residues. The germline V and J ends were trimmed by 0 bases and 3 bases, with 9 bases remaining between them. The CDR3: CASSLARVLGNTIYF. Written as DNA, the CDR3 is TGTGCCAGCAGCTTAGCGCGGGTCCTTGGAAACACCATATATTTT. Full variable domain (missing parts from reference TRBV7-9 and TRBJ1-3): DTGVSQNPRHKITKRGQNVTFRCDPISEHNRLYWYRQTLGQGPEFLTYFQNEAQLEKSRLLSDRFSAERPKGSFSTLEIQRTEQGDSAMYLCASSLARVLGNTIYFGEGSWLTVV.

The V and J genes are TRBV30 and TRBJ2-7; 8 nucleotides match TRBD2. The V segment lost 2 bases and the J segment 4 bases; nucleotides outside the gene matches: 7. CDR1 and CDR2 (germline): GTSNPN, SVGIG (reference sequence). The CDR3 contains 14 residues. CDR3 coding DNA: TGTGCCTGGAGTAGCGGACTAGCTGGGTACGAGCAGTACTTC. This sequence encodes CAWSSGLAGYEQYF.

The CDR3 bases are TGTGCCAGCAGTGAATGGGGTGAACTAGCGGATGAGCAGTTCTTC. It yields the protein CASSEWGELADEQFF. The V call is TRBV6-1, the J call TRBJ2-1; 8 bases align to TRBD2. The V and J ends lost 2 bases and 8 bases, in that order; junction bases with no gene match: 8. The CDR3 runs to 15 residues. Germline CDR1 and CDR2: MNHNS and SASEGT.

V is TRBV9 and J is TRBJ1-2; 12 positions agree with TRBD1. The germline gives CDR1 SGDLS, CDR2 YYNGEE. Trimming took 3 bases from V and 8 from J; bases not matched to a gene: 11. The CDR3 loop spans 16 amino acids. This CDR3 reads CASSATLGQGAEGYTF. For the CDR3, the DNA is TGTGCCAGCAGCGCCACGCTGGGACAGGGGGCGGAAGGCTACACCTTC.

This clone showed up just a few times. Other nucleotide sequences in the sample specify the same CDR3. The chain recombines TRBV6-5 with TRBJ2-1; D perhaps matches TRBD2 (7 bases). V lost 2 bases and J 1 base, leaving 9 bases between the germline ends. CDR3 length: 15 residues. Germline assignment: CDR1 MNHEY and CDR2 SVGAGI. The CDR3 DNA reads TGTGCCAGCAGTTACGGGAGGGGGTCCTACAATGAGCAGTTCTTC. It codes for CASSYGRGSYNEQFF.

The chain uses TRBV3-1 (or the pseudogene TRBV3-2) and TRBJ1-2; D perhaps matches TRBD1 (5 bases). The CDR3 has 13 residues. Looked up from germline, CDR1 is LGHDT and CDR2 is YNNKEL (reference sequence). V dropped 2 bases and J dropped 2 bases, with 6 bases sitting between them. The CDR3 DNA sequence: TGTGCCAGCAGCCAACAGGGAAACTATGGCTACACCTTC. This sequence encodes CASSQQGNYGYTF.

The chain carries TRBV6-1 and TRBJ2-3; TRBD1 agrees at 7 bases. CDR1 and CDR2 (germline): MNHNS, SASEGT. V lost 3 bases, J lost 0 bases, and 0 bases stayed unmatched. CDR3 length equals 14 residues. The CDR3 reads CASSDRGSTDTQYF. The CDR3 DNA follows: TGTGCCAGCAGTGACAGGGGGAGCACAGATACGCAGTATTTT.

This clone was counted a few times. V and J are TRBV27 and TRBJ2-2, with 11 bases lining up with TRBD2. V trimming: 6 bases; J trimming: 4 bases; junction bases outside the gene matches: 13. The CDR3 runs to 18 residues. CDR1 and CDR2 from the germline V gene are MNHEY and SMNVEV (reference sequence). The CDR3 reads CASSQSWTSGPGTGELFF. The CDR3 nucleotides read TGTGCCAGCAGCCAAAGTTGGACTAGCGGGCCGGGCACCGGGGAGCTGTTTTTT.